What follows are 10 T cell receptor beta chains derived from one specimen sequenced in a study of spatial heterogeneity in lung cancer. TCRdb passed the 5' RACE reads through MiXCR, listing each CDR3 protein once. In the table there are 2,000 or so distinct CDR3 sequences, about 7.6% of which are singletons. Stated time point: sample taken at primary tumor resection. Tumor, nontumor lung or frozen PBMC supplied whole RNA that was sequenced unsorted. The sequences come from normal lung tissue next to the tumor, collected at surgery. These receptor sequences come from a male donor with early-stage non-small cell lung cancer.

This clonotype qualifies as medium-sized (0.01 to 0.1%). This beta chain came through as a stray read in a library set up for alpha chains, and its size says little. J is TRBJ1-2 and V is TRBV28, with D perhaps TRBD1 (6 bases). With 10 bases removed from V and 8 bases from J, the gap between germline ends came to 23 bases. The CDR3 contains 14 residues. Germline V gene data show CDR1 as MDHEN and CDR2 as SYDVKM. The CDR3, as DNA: TGTGCCACCTCCCCGAATCTCAGGGGTCGGGGCTACACCTTC. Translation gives CATSPNLRGRGYTF.

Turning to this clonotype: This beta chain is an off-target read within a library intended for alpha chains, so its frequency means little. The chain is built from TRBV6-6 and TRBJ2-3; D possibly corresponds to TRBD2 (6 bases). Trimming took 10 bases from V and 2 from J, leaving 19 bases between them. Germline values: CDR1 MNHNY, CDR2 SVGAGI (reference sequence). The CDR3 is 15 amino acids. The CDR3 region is CATSRDSWDTDTQYF. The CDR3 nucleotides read TGTGCCACCAGCCGGGACTCCTGGGACACAGATACGCAGTATTTT.

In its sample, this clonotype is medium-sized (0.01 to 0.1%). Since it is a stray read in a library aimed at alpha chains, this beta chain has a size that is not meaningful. The CDR3 here is CASSLAQTDTQYF. For the CDR3, the DNA is TGTGCCAGCAGTTTAGCACAGACAGATACGCAGTATTTT. V is TRBV12-3 or TRBV12-4 and J is TRBJ2-3; the D is unclear. This CDR3 comprises 13 residues. The germline V and J ends were trimmed by 0 bases and 3 bases, with 4 bases remaining between them.

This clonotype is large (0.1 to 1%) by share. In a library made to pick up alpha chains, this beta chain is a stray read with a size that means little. CDR3 DNA sequence: TGTGCCAGCAGCTTAAGTGCAGGCTCTGGAAACACCATATATTTT. Its protein product is CASSLSAGSGNTIYF. The chain combines TRBV7-2 with TRBJ1-3; D ambiguous. Germline V gives CDR1 SGHTA, CDR2 FQGNSA. The CDR3 has 15 amino acids. V was pared by 2 bases and J by 0 bases, with 8 bases between.

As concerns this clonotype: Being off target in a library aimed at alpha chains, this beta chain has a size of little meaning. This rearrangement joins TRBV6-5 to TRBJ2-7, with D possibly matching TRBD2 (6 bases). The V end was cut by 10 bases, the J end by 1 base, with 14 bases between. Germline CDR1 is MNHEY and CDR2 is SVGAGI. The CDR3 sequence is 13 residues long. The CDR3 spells CATRGGGSYEQYF. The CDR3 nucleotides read TGTGCCACCCGGGGAGGCGGGTCCTACGAGCAGTACTTC.

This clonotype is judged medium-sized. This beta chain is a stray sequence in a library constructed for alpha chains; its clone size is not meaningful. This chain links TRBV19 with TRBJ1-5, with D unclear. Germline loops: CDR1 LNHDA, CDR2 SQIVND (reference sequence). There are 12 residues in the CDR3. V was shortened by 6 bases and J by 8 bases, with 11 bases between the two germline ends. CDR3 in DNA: TGTGCCAGTAGCCAAGGGTCGGAGCCCCAGCATTTT. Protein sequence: CASSQGSEPQHF.

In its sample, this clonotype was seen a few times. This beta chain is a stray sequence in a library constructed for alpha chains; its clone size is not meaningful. DNA for the CDR3: TGTGCCAGCAGCCAGGCTAGCGGGTTATTGGGCAATGAGCAGTTCTTC. Protein: CASSQASGLLGNEQFF. The genes are TRBV4-2 and TRBJ2-1; the match to TRBD2 covers 8 bases. This CDR3 has 16 amino acids. V gave up 3 bases and J gave up 6 bases; unmatched junction bases: 10. Germline assignment: CDR1 LGHNA and CDR2 YNFKEQ.

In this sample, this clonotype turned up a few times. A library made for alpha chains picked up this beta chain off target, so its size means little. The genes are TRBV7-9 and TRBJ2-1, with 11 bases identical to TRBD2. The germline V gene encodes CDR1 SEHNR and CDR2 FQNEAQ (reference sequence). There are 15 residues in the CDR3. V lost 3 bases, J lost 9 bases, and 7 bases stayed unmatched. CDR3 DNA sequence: TGTGCCAGCAGCTTTACTAGCGGGAGAGGAGGTGAGCAGTTCTTC. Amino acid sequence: CASSFTSGRGGEQFF.

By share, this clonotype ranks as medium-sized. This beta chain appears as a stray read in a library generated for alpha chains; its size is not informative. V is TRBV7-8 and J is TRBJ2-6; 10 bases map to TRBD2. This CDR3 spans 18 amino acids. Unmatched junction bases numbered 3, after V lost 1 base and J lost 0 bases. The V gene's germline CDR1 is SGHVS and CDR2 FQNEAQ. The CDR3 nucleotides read TGTGCCAGCAGCTTAGTGGCTAGCGGGAGCTCTGGGGCCAACGTCCTGACTTTC. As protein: CASSLVASGSSGANVLTF.

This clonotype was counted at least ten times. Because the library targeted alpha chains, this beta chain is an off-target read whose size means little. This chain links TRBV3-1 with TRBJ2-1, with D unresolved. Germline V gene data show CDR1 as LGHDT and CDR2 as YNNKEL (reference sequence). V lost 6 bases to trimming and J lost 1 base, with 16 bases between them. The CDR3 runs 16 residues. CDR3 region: CASSPPPDQSYNEQFF. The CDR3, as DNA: TGTGCCAGCAGTCCCCCCCCGGATCAGTCCTACAATGAGCAGTTCTTC.